The 10 T cell receptor beta chains in this list originate from one sample, sequenced in a study of shared clonotypes between healthy human individuals. Clones were sequenced by immunoSEQ multiplex PCR, and TCRdb holds only the in-frame ones, with some missing. The data hold hundreds of thousands of clones, with roughly four fifths observed a single time. Sequencing used PBMCs. The receptors here all came from a woman aged 40-49 years in good health. Some clones in this sample may be carry-over from other donors' samples.

This clone was observed a single time. A read error likely explains this, since a far larger clone differs by one base. The sample holds other DNA sequences that translate to the same CDR3. The chain links TRBV30 to TRBJ2-5; 7 bases fit TRBD2. The trim removed 0 bases at V and 5 bases at J, leaving 6 bases unmatched. CDR3 length equals 14 residues. Germline lookup yields CDR1 GTSNPN and CDR2 SVGIG (reference sequence). CDR3 in DNA: TGTGCCTGGAGTGTACCGGGGGGAGTCGAGACCCAGTACTTC. Translating gives CAWSVPGGVETQYF.

The genes are TRBV7-8 and TRBJ2-7, with 12 bases aligning to TRBD2. Germline V gene data show CDR1 as SGHVS and CDR2 as FQNEAQ. The CDR3 is made up of 16 amino acids. Germline trimming cut 5 bases from V and 7 bases from J; bases unmatched to any gene: 12. The DNA of the CDR3 is TGTGCCAGCAGCCAGTGGACTAGCGGGACGCCGGGGGAGCAGTACTTC. It translates to CASSQWTSGTPGEQYF.

The J gene is TRBJ1-2, the V gene TRBV7-9; D ambiguous. Trimming stripped 5 bases from V and 0 bases from J, with 4 bases between. The V gene's germline CDR1 is SEHNR and CDR2 FQNEAQ (reference sequence). CDR3 length equals 12 residues. The CDR3 reads CASSPTNYGYTF. The CDR3, as DNA: TGTGCCAGCAGCCCCACTAACTATGGCTACACCTTC.

This rearrangement joins TRBV19 to TRBJ1-2; the D is unclear. Germline V gene data show CDR1 as LNHDA and CDR2 as SQIVND (reference sequence). The CDR3 covers 13 residues. The V end was cut by 3 bases, the J end by 4 bases, with 9 bases between. The DNA of the CDR3 is TGTGCCAGTAGTATTAGCACCCTCTATGGCTACACCTTC. Its protein is CASSISTLYGYTF. The entire variable domain, with the rest obtained from reference TRBV19 and TRBJ1-2, is as follows: DGGITQSPKYLFRKEGQNVTLSCEQNLNHDAMYWYRQDPGQGLRLIYYSQIVNDFQKGDIAEGYSVSREKKESFPLTVTSAQKNPTAFYLCASSISTLYGYTFGSGTRLTVV.

The chain combines TRBV10-1 with TRBJ2-2; no definite D call. The CDR3 totals 15 residues. Germline assignment: CDR1 WNHNN and CDR2 SYGVQD (reference sequence). V lost 5 bases and J lost 0, with 10 bases in between. The chain's CDR3 is CASSSDRTNTGELFF. The CDR3, as DNA: TGCGCCAGCAGTTCGGACCGAACGAACACCGGGGAGCTGTTTTTT.

The J gene is TRBJ1-4, the V gene TRBV19; no clear D. The germline V and J ends were trimmed by 5 bases and 4 bases, with 11 bases remaining between them. The germline gives CDR1 LNHDA, CDR2 SQIVND (reference sequence). The CDR3 is 14 residues long. The DNA of the CDR3 is TGTGCCAGTAGTCCGAGACACCTTAATGAAAAACTGTTTTTT. Protein product: CASSPRHLNEKLFF.

A word on this clone: It differs at one base from a far larger clone, so likely a read error. The same CDR3 is also encoded by other DNA sequences in this sample. The gene calls are TRBV6-1 and TRBJ1-1, with D possibly TRBD1 on 5 matching bases. Germline V gene lookup returns CDR1 MNHNS and CDR2 SASEGT. There are 13 residues in the CDR3. The CDR3 coding sequence is TGTGCCAGCAGGGACACGGGAGGCACTGAGGCTTTCTTT. Protein product: CASRDTGGTEAFF.

The V and J genes are TRBV5-1 and TRBJ1-1; TRBD1 matches 9 bases. CDR3 length: 16 amino acids. The germline gives CDR1 SGHRS, CDR2 YFSETQ. Trimming removed 0 bases from V and 1 base from J; junction bases left unmatched: 4. The CDR3 loop reads CASSLAYRGQNTEAFF. The CDR3 nucleotides are TGCGCCAGCAGCTTGGCCTACAGGGGGCAGAACACTGAAGCTTTCTTT.

Only one count was recorded for this clone. The rearrangement uses TRBV5-6 and TRBJ2-7; D not resolved. V was clipped by 1 base and J by 2 bases, with 13 bases between them. CDR1 SGHDT and CDR2 YYEEEE come from the germline V gene. CDR3 length equals 15 residues. The chain's CDR3 is CASSLSSGITYEQYF. CDR3 bases: TGTGCCAGCAGCTTGTCCTCAGGCATCACCTACGAGCAGTACTTC. Full variable domain (outside the CDR3, taken from reference TRBV5-6 and TRBJ2-7): DAGVTQSPTHLIKTRGQQVTLRCSPKSGHDTVSWYQQALGQGPQFIFQYYEEEERQRGNFPDRFSGHQFPNYSSELNVNALLLGDSALYLCASSLSSGITYEQYFGPGTRLTVT.

The gene calls are TRBV15 and TRBJ1-4; no definite D call. The CDR3 runs to 12 residues. Trimming stripped 8 bases from V and 10 bases from J, with 14 bases between. Germline loops: CDR1 LNHNV, CDR2 YYDKDF (reference sequence). The CDR3 protein is CATGERAGKLFF. The CDR3 DNA is TGTGCCACCGGAGAAAGGGCGGGAAAACTGTTTTTT.